The 31 T cell receptor beta chains presented below share a single source sample, sequenced in a study of human T cells and chemical hapten exposure. Time point reported: patch test 1, 2 weeks after DPC sensitization. Noted treatment: therapeutic diphenylcyclopropenone sensitization with weekly scalp DPC. TCRdb re-called the RACE reads through MiXCR, storing one row per CDR3 protein. The profile shows roughly 180,000 distinct CDR3 sequences, 20% to 25% of them singletons. The sample consisted of whole blood, taken in connection with sensitization to the hapten diphenylcyclopropenone (DPC). These receptors originate from a woman aged 45-65 years with alopecia areata. Some clones in this sample may be carry-over from other donors' samples.

The V call is TRBV6-2 or TRBV6-3, the J call TRBJ2-1; D is unresolved. Trimming took off 5 bases at V and 7 bases at J, with 6 bases between the two ends. Germline loops: CDR1 MNHEY, CDR2 SVGEGT. The CDR3 contains 11 residues. This CDR3 reads CASSHLNEQFF. For the CDR3, the DNA is TGTGCCAGCAGTCACCTGAATGAGCAGTTCTTC.

This clonotype was recorded at least ten times. This chain uses TRBV20-1 with TRBJ2-7, with D perhaps matching TRBD2 (6 bases). The germline V gene has CDR1 DFQATT and CDR2 SNEGSKA (reference sequence). Trimming stripped 4 bases from V and 2 bases from J, with 15 bases between. This CDR3 has 14 residues. The CDR3 spells CSATTRRVPYEQYF. The CDR3 DNA follows: TGCAGTGCTACCACCCGGAGGGTACCCTACGAGCAGTACTTC.

In this sample, this clonotype turned up a few times. V is TRBV29-1 and J is TRBJ1-1; D gene unclear. Germline V gene lookup returns CDR1 SQVTM and CDR2 ANQGSEA. With 7 bases removed from V and 3 bases from J, the gap between germline ends came to 6 bases. The CDR3 contains 10 residues. In nucleotides, the CDR3 is TGCAGCGCCCGACACACTGAAGCTTTCTTT. Amino acids: CSARHTEAFF.

This clonotype showed up just a few times. The chain links TRBV29-1 to TRBJ2-2, with 9 bases that match TRBD1. The ends lost 4 bases at V and 3 bases at J; junction bases unmatched: 9. The length of the CDR3 is 16 residues. Germline assignment: CDR1 SQVTM and CDR2 ANQGSEA. Written as DNA, the CDR3 is TGCAGCGTTGTACGGCCGGGACAGGGTTACACCGGGGAGCTGTTTTTT. Its translation is CSVVRPGQGYTGELFF.

The chain links TRBV5-1 to TRBJ1-2; no firm D call. The V gene lost 4 bases and the J gene lost 4 bases, with 11 bases spanning the gap. From germline, CDR1 is SGHRS and CDR2 YFSETQ. This CDR3 region has 13 residues. CDR3 in amino acids: CASSPEVGYGYTF. The CDR3 DNA reads as TGCGCCAGCAGCCCGGAGGTGGGCTATGGCTACACCTTC.

The gene calls are TRBV5-1 and TRBJ2-3, with unresolved D. Per germline, CDR1 SGHRS and CDR2 YFSETQ. CDR3 length: 14 residues. V lost 6 bases, J lost 1 base, and 12 bases lay in between. This CDR3 reads CASTPQPGTDTQYF. The DNA of the CDR3 is TGCGCCAGCACCCCCCAGCCGGGCACAGATACGCAGTATTTT.

In this sample, this clonotype turned up a few times. The rearrangement uses TRBV5-6 and TRBJ2-7; the match to TRBD1 covers 8 bases. CDR1 is SGHDT, CDR2 YYEEEE, per germline. This CDR3 comprises 12 residues. The V segment lost 2 bases and the J segment 12 bases; nucleotides outside the gene matches: 7. The CDR3 is CASSFDRGALYF. Written as DNA, the CDR3 is TGTGCCAGCAGCTTTGACAGGGGAGCCCTGTACTTC.

The chain carries TRBV27 and TRBJ2-1, with TRBD2 identical over 11 bases. Germline loops: CDR1 MNHEY, CDR2 SMNVEV (reference sequence). The length of the CDR3 is 14 residues. V was pared by 8 bases and J by 2 bases, with 2 bases of the junction left unmatched. The CDR3 reads CASQLAGAYNEQFF. DNA for the CDR3: TGTGCCAGCCAACTAGCGGGAGCCTACAATGAGCAGTTCTTC.

The sample holds a few counts of this clonotype. This chain uses TRBV2 with TRBJ1-1; the D is unclear. The CDR3 runs 14 residues. From germline, CDR1 is SNHLY and CDR2 FYNNEI. The V gene lost 5 bases and the J gene lost 0 bases, with 10 bases spanning the gap. CDR3 nucleotide sequence: TGTGCCAGCAGTAACGGACGGCTGAACACTGAAGCTTTCTTT. This translates into CASSNGRLNTEAFF.

This clonotype was picked up a small number of times. V is TRBV29-1 and J is TRBJ2-2; D possibly corresponds to TRBD2 (6 bases). V lost 4 bases, J lost 2 bases, and 14 bases lay in between. The CDR3 is made up of 15 amino acids. The germline V gene encodes CDR1 SQVTM and CDR2 ANQGSEA. This CDR3 is CSVGTLAANTGELFF. The DNA for the CDR3 is TGCAGCGTTGGCACACTAGCTGCTAACACCGGGGAGCTGTTTTTT.

The genes are TRBV29-1 and TRBJ1-2; 7 bases line up with TRBD1. Trimming at V came to 4 bases and at J to 5 bases, leaving 10 bases not matched to a gene. CDR1 and CDR2 (germline): SQVTM, ANQGSEA. The CDR3 is made up of 14 amino acids. This CDR3 is CSVATGEEIYGYTF. The CDR3 DNA sequence: TGCAGCGTTGCTACAGGGGAGGAGATTTATGGCTACACCTTC.

This clonotype was seen a few times. V is TRBV11-2 and J is TRBJ2-6; no clear D. The CDR3 is made up of 17 amino acids. Germline values: CDR1 SGHAT, CDR2 FQNNGV. Trimming took 4 bases from V and 4 from J, leaving 17 bases between them. CDR3 nucleotides: TGTGCCAGCAGCTGGCTCACATCCGGCACCGGGGCCAACGTCCTGACTTTC. Residues: CASSWLTSGTGANVLTF.

J is TRBJ1-1 and V is TRBV12-3 or TRBV12-4; D is undetermined. Trimming left V 7 bases short and J 1 base short, with 4 bases between. The CDR3 is made up of 11 amino acids. The CDR3 loop is CASMTNTEAFF. CDR3 DNA sequence: TGTGCCAGCATGACGAACACTGAAGCTTTCTTT.

The sample holds a few counts of this clonotype. V is TRBV5-1 and J is TRBJ2-2, with 7 bases aligning to TRBD2. V shed 4 bases and J 0 bases; nucleotides not matched to a gene: 6. The CDR3 length is 16 residues. Germline V lookup: CDR1 SGHRS, CDR2 YFSETQ. In DNA form, the CDR3 reads TGCGCCAGCAGCGTAGGGACTAATACGAACACCGGGGAGCTGTTTTTT. Translation: CASSVGTNTNTGELFF.

This clonotype was picked up a small number of times. CDR3 protein: CSVREGVNEQFF. CDR3 sequence (DNA): TGCAGCGTTAGGGAGGGTGTCAATGAGCAGTTCTTC. The chain is built from TRBV29-1 and TRBJ2-1, with TRBD2 identical over 7 bases. V trimming: 5 bases; J trimming: 6 bases; junction bases outside the gene matches: 4. The CDR3 is made up of 12 amino acids. Germline V lookup: CDR1 SQVTM, CDR2 ANQGSEA.

The chain carries TRBV29-1 and TRBJ1-2; weak D call: TRBD1 (5 bases). There are 12 residues in the CDR3. Germline assignment: CDR1 SQVTM and CDR2 ANQGSEA. V lost 2 bases to trimming and J lost 7 bases, with 11 bases between them. CDR3 amino acids: CSVERGVGGYTF. The CDR3, as DNA: TGCAGCGTTGAACGGGGGGTCGGTGGCTACACCTTC.

This sequence joins TRBV7-3 and TRBJ2-1, with 7 bases fitting TRBD2. Germline-derived CDR1 and CDR2 are SGHTA and FQGTGA. The CDR3 loop spans 16 amino acids. The junction had 17 bases not matched to a gene; V was cut back by 5 bases and J by 10 bases. The CDR3 loop reads CASSPAGGRGAGEQFF. In DNA form, the CDR3 reads TGTGCCAGCAGCCCCGCCGGGGGGAGGGGTGCTGGCGAGCAGTTCTTC. Based on the CDR3 plus reference TRBV7-3 and TRBJ2-1, the full variable domain is GAGVSQTPSNKVTEKGKYVELRCDPISGHTALYWYRQSLGQGPEFLIYFQGTGAADDSGLPNDRFFAVRPEGSVSTLKIQRTERGDSAVYLCASSPAGGRGAGEQFFGPGTRLTVL.

This clonotype was recorded many times. The V and J genes are TRBV12-3 or TRBV12-4 and TRBJ2-1; D call uncertain. The CDR3 contains 11 residues. Trimming left V 6 bases short and J 4 bases short, with 4 bases between. CDR3 sequence reads: CASSSYNEQFF. The CDR3 DNA reads as TGTGCCAGCAGCTCGTACAATGAGCAGTTCTTC.

This clonotype was observed a few times. The genes are TRBV2 and TRBJ2-2; D gene ambiguous. CDR3 length equals 13 residues. Germline V gene lookup returns CDR1 SNHLY and CDR2 FYNNEI. V was trimmed by 6 bases and J by 2 bases, leaving 7 bases between them. The CDR3 reads CASRILNTGELFF. For the CDR3, the DNA is TGTGCCAGCAGGATATTAAACACCGGGGAGCTGTTTTTT.

This chain joins TRBV20-1 and TRBJ2-1, with D uncertain. Per germline, CDR1 DFQATT and CDR2 SNEGSKA (reference sequence). Trimming removed 1 base at V and 2 bases at J, with 3 bases between. This CDR3 is built from 12 residues. The CDR3 is CSARVAYNEQFF. The CDR3 DNA reads TGCAGTGCTAGAGTTGCCTACAATGAGCAGTTCTTC.

The gene calls are TRBV12-5 and TRBJ1-4; D uncertain. Per the germline V gene, CDR1 is LGHNT and CDR2 is FRNRAP. V was clipped by 2 bases and J by 0 bases, with 4 bases between them. The CDR3 extends over 14 amino acids. CDR3 amino acids: CASGLSSTNEKLFF. CDR3 sequence (DNA): TGTGCTAGTGGTTTGAGTTCAACTAATGAAAAACTGTTTTTT.

The chain links TRBV7-2 to TRBJ2-3; D possibly corresponds to TRBD2 (5 bases). This CDR3 contains 16 residues. Germline V lookup: CDR1 SGHTA, CDR2 FQGNSA. Between the trimmed V and J ends, which lost 1 base and 6 bases, there was a span of 17 bases. CDR3 region: CASSLVIRAGPDTQYF. As DNA, the CDR3 is TGTGCCAGCAGCTTAGTTATTCGGGCGGGCCCGGATACGCAGTATTTT. The full variable domain, its missing parts supplied by reference TRBV7-2 and TRBJ2-3, is GAGVSQSPSNKVTEKGKDVELRCDPISGHTALYWYRQSLGQGLEFLIYFQGNSAPDKSGLPSDRFSAERTGGSVSTLTIQRTQQEDSAVYLCASSLVIRAGPDTQYFGPGTRLTVL.

V usage is TRBV2 and J usage is TRBJ2-1, with TRBD2 matching over 8 bases. The CDR3 runs 14 residues. CDR1 and CDR2 from the germline V gene are SNHLY and FYNNEI. Trimming took 11 bases from V and 5 from J; bases not matched to a gene: 11. The CDR3 is CAGWSAGVNNEQFF. CDR3 DNA: TGTGCCGGGTGGTCAGCGGGAGTCAACAATGAGCAGTTCTTC.

This chain joins TRBV7-6 and TRBJ2-3; D not certain. The V end was cut by 1 base, the J end by 1 base, with 9 bases between. CDR1 and CDR2 from the germline V gene are SGHVS and FNYEAQ. This CDR3 is built from 15 residues. The CDR3 DNA reads as TGTGCCAGCAGCTTAGGAGATTTCGGCACAGATACGCAGTATTTT. This sequence encodes CASSLGDFGTDTQYF.

The V gene is TRBV10-3, the J gene TRBJ2-3; 7 bases fit TRBD1. The CDR3 length is 16 residues. The ends lost 0 bases at V and 0 bases at J; junction bases unmatched: 3. Germline V gives CDR1 ENHRY, CDR2 SYGVKD. The CDR3 here is CAISESRTGSTDTQYF. DNA for the CDR3: TGTGCCATCAGTGAGTCCCGGACAGGCAGCACAGATACGCAGTATTTT.

The CDR3 DNA follows: TGTGCCAGCAGCTTAACGGCTAGCCGGTTGAGGGTCAATGAGCAGTTCTTC. Protein: CASSLTASRLRVNEQFF. V and J are TRBV7-9 and TRBJ2-1, with a possible D match to TRBD2 (5 bases). This CDR3 has 17 amino acids. V shed 2 bases and J shed 6 bases, with 20 bases lying between them. CDR1 is SEHNR, CDR2 FQNEAQ, per germline (reference sequence).

This clonotype turned up a few times. The rearrangement uses TRBV5-1 and TRBJ2-2; the match to TRBD2 covers 10 bases. Germline values: CDR1 SGHRS, CDR2 YFSETQ. Trimming took 3 bases from V and 0 from J; bases not matched to a gene: 2. CDR3 length: 16 amino acids. The CDR3 bases are TGCGCCAGCAGCTCCGGACTAGCGGCGAACACCGGGGAGCTGTTTTTT. Encoded protein: CASSSGLAANTGELFF.

The V call is TRBV2, the J call TRBJ2-3; D is unresolved. V was trimmed by 4 bases and J by 5 bases, leaving 10 bases between them. CDR3 length equals 13 residues. From germline, CDR1 is SNHLY and CDR2 FYNNEI. CDR3 coding DNA: TGTGCCAGCAGTGGCCTGGTGCGAGATACGCAGTATTTT. Its protein is CASSGLVRDTQYF.

This rearrangement joins TRBV29-1 to TRBJ1-1, with D unresolved. The CDR3 covers 12 residues. V was clipped by 4 bases and J by 8 bases, with 14 bases between them. CDR1 is SQVTM, CDR2 ANQGSEA, per germline. CDR3 region: CSVVLLASEAFF. The CDR3, as DNA: TGCAGCGTTGTGTTACTTGCTTCCGAAGCTTTCTTT.

V is TRBV7-6 and J is TRBJ2-1; the match to TRBD2 covers 7 bases. The CDR3 is made up of 16 amino acids. The trim removed 2 bases at V and 3 bases at J, leaving 7 bases unmatched. Per the germline V gene, CDR1 is SGHVS and CDR2 is FNYEAQ. CDR3 DNA: TGTGCCAGCAGCTTAATTACCGGCGGGAGCTACAATGAGCAGTTCTTC. Amino acid sequence: CASSLITGGSYNEQFF.

In DNA form, the CDR3 reads TGTGCCAGCAGCCCACGGACTAGCGGGGACAATGAGCAGTTCTTC. It encodes CASSPRTSGDNEQFF. The chain is built from TRBV9 and TRBJ2-1, with 12 bases matching TRBD2. Germline V gives CDR1 SGDLS, CDR2 YYNGEE. The CDR3 spans 15 residues. Trimming cost V 4 bases and J 5 bases; bases outside gene matches: 4.